This is a list of T cell receptor beta chains from one sample in a study of blood T cell repertoires in COVID-19. The assay was immunoSEQ multiplex PCR, and TCRdb's table has in-frame clones only and misses some. The sample lists about 170,000 clones, 84% occurring once. The sequenced sample consisted of peripheral blood. The receptors were gathered from an elderly woman with COVID-19, enrolled during active disease. The CDR3 runs from the conserved cysteine through the conserved F or W. D genes are given only for firm matches. Only part of the rows carry a size: once, few, many, or a class if the clone is expanded.

d_call,j_call,clone_size,v_call,cdr3_aa,cdr3_nt
TRBD1,TRBJ2-7,once,TRBV19,CASSETGTGVYEQYF,TGTGCCAGTAGTGAGACCGGGACAGGGGTCTACGAGCAGTACTTC
-,TRBJ2-1,once,TRBV25-1,CATPCSSGSYNEQFF,TGTGCCACCCCTTGTAGCAGCGGGTCTTACAATGAGCAGTTCTTC
TRBD2,TRBJ2-2,-,TRBV5-5,CASSSTSGGGTGELFF,TGTGCCAGCAGCTCGACTAGCGGGGGGGGCACCGGGGAGCTGTTTTTT
-,TRBJ1-2,-,TRBV9,CASSVRGAGGYTF,TGTGCCAGCAGCGTCCGGGGGGCGGGAGGCTACACCTTC
-,TRBJ1-1,-,TRBV4-3,CASSQGTGVSFEAFF,TGCGCCAGCAGCCAAGGAACGGGGGTTAGCTTTGAAGCTTTCTTT
TRBD1,TRBJ1-6,-,TRBV30,CAWSGTGRNSPLHF,TGTGCCTGGAGTGGGACAGGGAGAAATTCACCCCTCCACTTT
-,TRBJ1-6,-,TRBV30,CAWKGGGSPLHF,TGTGCCTGGAAAGGGGGGGGATCACCCCTCCACTTT
TRBD2,TRBJ2-3,-,TRBV11-2,CASSLGLAGVGSSYTQYF,TGTGCCAGCAGCTTAGGACTAGCGGGAGTAGGGAGTTCGTATACGCAGTATTTT
-,TRBJ2-7,-,TRBV6-5,CASSPVGPGDEQYF,TGTGCCAGCAGTCCTGTCGGCCCGGGGGACGAGCAGTACTTC
TRBD2,TRBJ2-1,-,TRBV30,CAWSRRASGGHNEQFF,TGTGCCTGGAGTAGGAGGGCTAGCGGGGGCCACAATGAGCAGTTCTTC
-,TRBJ2-6,once,TRBV19,CASSIRSGANVLTF,TGTGCCAGTAGTATTCGCTCTGGGGCCAACGTCCTGACTTTC
TRBD1,TRBJ2-2,-,TRBV5-1,CASSWTGDTGELFF,TGCGCCAGCAGCTGGACAGGGGACACCGGGGAGCTGTTTTTT
TRBD2,TRBJ2-4,-,TRBV7-3,CASSLDGRAGNIQYF,TGTGCCAGCAGCTTAGACGGGAGGGCCGGAAACATTCAGTACTTC
-,TRBJ1-2,-,TRBV10-3,CAISESGHYYGYTF,TGTGCCATCAGTGAGTCGGGACACTACTATGGCTACACCTTC
TRBD2,TRBJ2-2,-,TRBV5-6,CASRAGLAGAAGELFF,TGTGCCAGCAGGGCGGGACTAGCGGGAGCGGCCGGGGAGCTGTTTTTT
TRBD1,TRBJ2-1,-,TRBV10-3,CAIRGDSNNEQFF,TGTGCCATCAGAGGGGACAGTAACAATGAGCAGTTCTTC
TRBD1,TRBJ2-2,-,TRBV4-1,CASSLQGPGELFF,TGCGCCAGCAGCCTACAGGGGCCCGGGGAGCTGTTTTTT
-,TRBJ1-5,-,TRBV19,CASSIAQFNQPQHF,TGTGCCAGTAGTATAGCACAATTCAATCAGCCCCAGCATTTT
TRBD1,TRBJ1-1,-,TRBV4-2,CASSPGGQGRTEAFF,TGTGCCAGCAGCCCCGGGGGACAGGGTCGTACTGAAGCTTTCTTT
TRBD1,TRBJ1-3,once,TRBV4-3,CASSQYRTGVHDSGNTIYF,TGCGCCAGCAGCCAATATAGGACAGGGGTTCACGACTCTGGAAACACCATATATTTT
-,TRBJ2-5,-,TRBV27,CASRPHRGGETQYF,TGTGCCAGCAGGCCCCACAGGGGGGGAGAGACCCAGTACTTC
TRBD2,TRBJ2-7,-,TRBV6-5,CASSLEGAGGYEQYF,TGTGCCAGCAGCTTGGAAGGTGCGGGAGGGTATGAGCAGTACTTC
TRBD1,TRBJ1-1,few,TRBV9,CASSAGTGASNTEAFF,TGTGCCAGCAGCGCCGGGACAGGGGCATCGAACACTGAAGCTTTCTTT